Below, 16 T cell receptor beta chains from the same sample are listed, as sequenced in a study of T cells in localized non-small cell lung cancer (dated by TCRdb to between 2020 and 2021). Library preparation was by the immunoSEQ multiplex PCR assay. TCRdb provides this immuneACCESS table in a form limited to in-frame rearrangements. Some clones are lacking; in checked studies, under half of them reflect an unresolved V gene, and why the rest are absent is not known. The sample yields tens of thousands of clones; about 88% were counted once. The leading ten clones occupy 6.5% to 9% of the sample. The sequenced sample was peripheral blood, obtained before any cancer treatment. These receptors were taken from a woman between 18 and 50 years old with stage III lung adenocarcinoma.

This chain uses TRBV2 with TRBJ1-5; D ambiguous. The CDR3 has 14 residues. The V gene's germline CDR1 is SNHLY and CDR2 FYNNEI. V lost 4 bases and J lost 2, with 9 bases in between. CDR3 loop: CASSGRVGNQPQHF. CDR3 in DNA: TGTGCCAGCAGTGGTAGAGTAGGCAATCAGCCCCAGCATTTT.

The gene calls are TRBV29-1 and TRBJ1-2, with D maybe TRBD1 (5 bases). Trimming pared 7 bases from V and 8 bases from J, leaving 23 bases between. Germline assignment: CDR1 SQVTM and CDR2 ANQGSEA. The CDR3 runs to 14 residues. The CDR3: CSASGSGQPGGYTF. The CDR3 DNA reads as TGCAGCGCATCGGGATCGGGGCAACCCGGCGGCTACACCTTC.

The J gene is TRBJ2-7, the V gene TRBV5-1, with TRBD1 as a possible D gene (5 bases). CDR3 length: 14 amino acids. CDR1 and CDR2 from the germline V gene are SGHRS and YFSETQ. The ends were cut back, 3 bases at V and 3 bases at J, with 13 bases in the middle. This CDR3 is CASSWGQGSYEQYF. As DNA, the CDR3 is TGCGCCAGCAGCTGGGGTCAGGGTAGCTACGAGCAGTACTTC.

The chain couples TRBV5-4 to TRBJ1-1; D is unresolved. This CDR3 contains 13 residues. CDR1 SGHNT and CDR2 YYREEE come from the germline V gene (reference sequence). V was cut by 0 bases and J by 5 bases, with 8 bases left in between. This CDR3 is CASSLDMGTEAFF. The CDR3 DNA is TGTGCCAGCAGCTTGGACATGGGGACTGAAGCTTTCTTT.

This clone came up a few times. The chain carries TRBV19 and TRBJ2-7; D may be TRBD1 (6 bases). The V end lost 5 bases, the J end lost 2 bases, and 22 bases lay between the germline ends. The CDR3 totals 17 residues. CDR1 is LNHDA and CDR2 is SQIVND in the germline V gene (reference sequence). In DNA form, the CDR3 reads TGTGCCAGTAGTGGAGACAGGCAGAATCGCGTAACCTACGAGCAGTACTTC. Translated, it gives CASSGDRQNRVTYEQYF.

The chain employs TRBV5-1 and TRBJ2-5; possibly TRBD1 for D (6 bases). The CDR3 has 15 residues. V gave up 0 bases and J gave up 5 bases, with 14 bases separating them. Germline CDR1 SGHRS, CDR2 YFSETQ. CDR3 in amino acids: CASSLAAAQGETQYF. The CDR3 DNA sequence: TGCGCCAGCAGCTTGGCGGCTGCTCAGGGGGAGACCCAGTACTTC.

The chain employs TRBV11-2 and TRBJ2-2; D call uncertain. The CDR3 has 14 amino acids. In germline, CDR1 is SGHAT, CDR2 FQNNGV. V was pared by 5 bases and J by 4 bases, with 11 bases between. CDR3 bases: TGTGCCAGCAGCGGAAGTACTACCACCGGGGAGCTGTTTTTT. Its translation: CASSGSTTTGELFF. The full variable domain, completed using reference TRBV11-2 and TRBJ2-2, is EAGVAQSPRYKIIEKRQSVAFWCNPISGHATLYWYQQILGQGPKLLIQFQNNGVVDDSQLPKDRFSAERLKGVDSTLKIQPAKLEDSAVYLCASSGSTTTGELFFGEGSRLTVL.

Notes on this clone: Within the sample, other DNA sequences also encode this same CDR3. The V call is TRBV2, the J call TRBJ1-2, with D tentatively TRBD1 (6 bases). The CDR3 loop spans 12 amino acids. With 5 bases removed from V and 6 bases from J, the gap between germline ends came to 10 bases. Germline V lookup: CDR1 SNHLY, CDR2 FYNNEI. This chain's CDR3 is CASSLQGNGYTF. The CDR3 nucleotides read TGTGCCAGCAGTTTACAGGGAAATGGCTACACCTTC.

The rearrangement joins TRBV6-6 to TRBJ1-2, with D unresolved. Deletions cut 6 bases from V and 4 bases from J, with 12 bases between. Germline V gene data show CDR1 as MNHNY and CDR2 as SVGAGI (reference sequence). The CDR3 covers 13 residues. CDR3 amino acids: CASREGRSYGYTF. CDR3 DNA: TGTGCCAGCAGGGAAGGACGCTCCTATGGCTACACCTTC.

This clone has only one observation. The V and J genes are TRBV19 and TRBJ2-3; possibly TRBD2 for D (5 bases). The germline gives CDR1 LNHDA, CDR2 SQIVND (reference sequence). The CDR3 totals 14 residues. V gave up 4 bases and J gave up 2 bases, with 10 bases separating them. DNA of the CDR3: TGTGCCAGTAGTAGGCTTCTAGCCACAGATACGCAGTATTTT. Translated, it gives CASSRLLATDTQYF.

The chain links TRBV5-6 to TRBJ1-2; the D gene is possibly TRBD1 (5 bases). V gave up 4 bases and J gave up 2 bases, with 9 bases separating them. From germline, CDR1 is SGHDT and CDR2 YYEEEE. There are 13 residues in the CDR3. The CDR3 here is CASSPTGNYGYTF. The CDR3 DNA reads TGTGCCAGCAGCCCCACAGGAAACTATGGCTACACCTTC.

This chain links TRBV25-1 with TRBJ2-3, with D maybe TRBD2 (6 bases). This CDR3 spans 13 amino acids. CDR1 and CDR2 from the germline V gene are MGHDK and SYGVNS. CDR3 loop: CASGWGGTDTQYF. In nucleotides, the CDR3 is TGTGCATCTGGGTGGGGGGGCACAGATACGCAGTATTTT. Combining the CDR3 with reference TRBV25-1 and TRBJ2-3 gives the whole variable domain EADIYQTPRYLVIGTGKKITLECSQTMGHDKMYWYQQDPGMELHLIHYSYGVNSTEKGDLSSESTVSRIRTEHFPLTLESARPSHTSQYLCASGWGGTDTQYFGPGTRLTVL.

J is TRBJ1-6 and V is TRBV6-6; D is unresolved. The V and J ends lost 2 bases and 5 bases respectively, with 4 bases between them. The length of the CDR3 is 13 residues. Germline V CDR1 and CDR2: MNHNY, SVGAGI (reference sequence). CDR3 coding DNA: TGTGCCAGCAGTTACGCAGATAATTCACCCCTCCACTTT. It specifies CASSYADNSPLHF.

The chain is built from TRBV29-1 and TRBJ1-1; 10 bases match TRBD1. V lost 6 bases to trimming and J lost 3 bases; unmatched junction nucleotides: 7. The CDR3 consists of 14 residues. Germline CDR1 is SQVTM and CDR2 is ANQGSEA. The CDR3: CSVDRGRGDTEAFF. The DNA of the CDR3 is TGCAGCGTCGACAGGGGGCGCGGGGACACTGAAGCTTTCTTT.

The rearrangement joins TRBV7-8 to TRBJ1-2, with a weak D call TRBD1 (6 bases). This CDR3 has 16 amino acids. V was trimmed by 7 bases and J by 4 bases, leaving 22 bases between them. The germline gives CDR1 SGHVS, CDR2 FQNEAQ. The CDR3, as DNA: TGTGCCAGCACCGGAAACAGGGCCCCCATCCCCTATGGCTACACCTTC. Protein: CASTGNRAPIPYGYTF.

V gene TRBV14 combines with J gene TRBJ1-3, with D possibly TRBD1 on 6 matching bases. V was cut by 0 bases and J by 0 bases, with 21 bases left in between. Germline CDR1 SGHDN, CDR2 FVKESK. This CDR3 region has 20 residues. The CDR3 reads CASSQDRRAYRANSGNTIYF. For the CDR3, the DNA is TGTGCCAGCAGCCAAGATCGCCGAGCATACAGGGCAAACTCTGGAAACACCATATATTTT.